Presented here are 22 T cell receptor beta chains from one specimen sequenced in a study of T cell responses to AZD1222 COVID-19 vaccine listed by TCRdb under 2021. The time point label, as the study defines it: baseline before first vaccination. Libraries were prepared through the immunoSEQ multiplex PCR assay. The table was pulled from immuneACCESS by TCRdb, which kept in-frame rearrangements only. Such tables lose some clones; where checked, under half of the loss comes from unresolved V genes, and the rest has no known cause. Across this sample there are about 140,000 clones, with about 92% seen only once. Around 4.7% of the sample belongs to the ten largest clones. The specimen was peripheral blood, collected on day 0 of AZD1222 vaccination. The receptors shown here come from an adult in good health.

The gene calls are TRBV24-1 and TRBJ1-5, with TRBD1 matching 7 bases. Germline V gives CDR1 KGHDR, CDR2 SFDVKD. CDR3 length equals 12 residues. Losses at the gene ends were 7 bases for V and 9 bases for J; bases not matched to a gene: 5. DNA of the CDR3: TGTGCCACCAGCACAGGGGTTGGGCCCCAGCATTTT. This sequence encodes CATSTGVGPQHF.

V is TRBV18 and J is TRBJ1-5; D is undetermined. Per the germline V gene, CDR1 is KGHSH and CDR2 is LQKENI. The CDR3 loop spans 15 amino acids. Trimming removed 5 bases from V and 8 bases from J, with 19 bases in between. The CDR3 DNA sequence: TGTGCCAGCTCAAGCGGACCGTCGAAGGTGAAGCCCCAGCATTTT. Translated, it gives CASSSGPSKVKPQHF.

J is TRBJ2-2 and V is TRBV10-1; possible D gene TRBD2, 5 bases. The CDR3 runs to 14 residues. V lost 8 bases, J lost 6 bases, and 16 bases lay in between. The germline gives CDR1 WNHNN, CDR2 SYGVQD (reference sequence). CDR3 protein: CASSTGEAPGELFF. The DNA for the CDR3 is TGCGCCAGCTCTACCGGGGAAGCGCCCGGGGAGCTGTTTTTT.

The chain couples TRBV13 to TRBJ2-7; D assignment may be TRBD1 or TRBD2 (5 bases each). The V and J ends lost 5 bases and 4 bases respectively, with 15 bases between them. This CDR3 region has 14 residues. CDR1 and CDR2 (germline): PRHDT, FYEKMQ (reference sequence). CDR3 sequence (DNA): TGTGCCAGCAGCGGCATGGGGGAACGATACGAGCAGTACTTC. Protein product: CASSGMGERYEQYF.

The rearrangement uses TRBV7-9 and TRBJ2-1, with D possibly being TRBD1 (6 bases). The germline gives CDR1 SEHNR, CDR2 FQNEAQ (reference sequence). This CDR3 spans 18 amino acids. Between the trimmed V and J ends, which lost 1 base and 4 bases, there was a span of 20 bases. The CDR3 DNA is TGTGCCAGCAGCTTAGTAGGGGGTCGGGATCCCCTATACAATGAGCAGTTCTTC. This encodes CASSLVGGRDPLYNEQFF.

This chain connects TRBV12-3 or TRBV12-4 to TRBJ1-2, with 7 bases aligning to TRBD1. This CDR3 is 13 amino acids long. V was pared by 4 bases and J by 3 bases, with 2 bases of the junction left unmatched. The CDR3 region has the DNA TGTGCCAGCAGTTCACAGGGGTACTATGGCTACACCTTC. Amino acid sequence: CASSSQGYYGYTF.

The chain employs TRBV12-3 or TRBV12-4 and TRBJ2-7; D gene unclear. V lost 1 base and J 7 bases, leaving 11 bases between the germline ends. The CDR3 sequence is 13 residues long. The CDR3 coding sequence is TGTGCCAGCAGTTTAGGCAGGTCCCTGGAGCAGTACTTC. Protein: CASSLGRSLEQYF.

The chain is built from TRBV7-9 and TRBJ1-5; 8 nucleotides agree with TRBD1. V lost 5 bases, J lost 6 bases, and 3 bases stayed unmatched. CDR1 and CDR2 (germline): SEHNR, FQNEAQ (reference sequence). The CDR3 extends over 13 amino acids. The CDR3 DNA reads as TGTGCCAGCAGCCCGACAGGGGTTCAGCCCCAGCATTTT. Translating gives CASSPTGVQPQHF.

As DNA, the CDR3 is TGCGCCAGCAGCTTGAGGGGGCCCTATAATTCACCCCTCCACTTT. It codes for CASSLRGPYNSPLHF. The V call is TRBV5-1, the J call TRBJ1-6; 7 nucleotides line up with TRBD1. There are 15 residues in the CDR3. CDR1 is SGHRS, CDR2 YFSETQ, per germline. J lost 2 bases, V lost 1 base, and 0 bases had no gene match.

This chain links TRBV2 with TRBJ1-4; D gene ambiguous. V was trimmed by 8 bases and J by 7 bases, leaving 8 bases between them. This CDR3 region has 11 residues. Germline CDR1 is SNHLY and CDR2 is FYNNEI. CDR3 residues: CASGQPEKLFF. The CDR3 DNA reads TGTGCCAGCGGGCAGCCTGAAAAACTGTTTTTT.

The chain links TRBV2 to TRBJ2-2, with 7 bases that match TRBD1. The CDR3 is made up of 14 amino acids. Germline CDR1 and CDR2: SNHLY and FYNNEI. V gave up 6 bases and J gave up 4 bases; unmatched junction bases: 5. CDR3 sequence reads: CASRRTGPTGELFF. The CDR3 bases are TGTGCCAGCAGAAGGACAGGCCCCACCGGGGAGCTGTTTTTT.

The chain links TRBV19 to TRBJ2-1; 10 positions match TRBD1. V lost 0 bases, J lost 4 bases, and 3 bases stayed unmatched. The CDR3 extends over 16 amino acids. Germline CDR1 LNHDA, CDR2 SQIVND (reference sequence). CDR3 nucleotide sequence: TGTGCCAGTAGTATAGAGGGGACAGGGGCGTACAATGAGCAGTTCTTC. Translating it yields CASSIEGTGAYNEQFF.

This chain connects TRBV2 to TRBJ2-7, with a possible D match to TRBD2 (6 bases). The V and J ends lost 8 bases and 0 bases respectively, with 14 bases between them. The V gene's germline CDR1 is SNHLY and CDR2 FYNNEI. This CDR3 contains 14 residues. CDR3 bases: TGTGCCAGCCGGGCGGGATTAAGCTCCTACGAGCAGTACTTC. This encodes CASRAGLSSYEQYF.

This rearrangement joins TRBV5-6 to TRBJ1-4; a weak D match, TRBD1 (5 bases). The CDR3 is 15 residues long. V lost 4 bases and J lost 0, with 10 bases in between. CDR1 is SGHDT, CDR2 YYEEEE, per germline. DNA for the CDR3: TGTGCCAGCAGCCTAACAGGTGCAACTAATGAAAAACTGTTTTTT. Amino acids: CASSLTGATNEKLFF. Using reference TRBV5-6 and TRBJ1-4 for the parts outside the CDR3, the full variable domain is DAGVTQSPTHLIKTRGQQVTLRCSPKSGHDTVSWYQQALGQGPQFIFQYYEEEERQRGNFPDRFSGHQFPNYSSELNVNALLLGDSALYLCASSLTGATNEKLFFGSGTQLSVL.

The chain links TRBV6-1 to TRBJ1-2; TRBD1 aligns across 9 bases. This CDR3 is built from 15 residues. CDR1 is MNHNS, CDR2 SASEGT, per germline. Trimming removed 6 bases from V and 7 bases from J; junction bases left unmatched: 12. The CDR3 region is CASRLHPGQGGGYTF. CDR3 bases: TGTGCCAGCAGATTACATCCGGGACAGGGCGGTGGCTACACCTTC.

V usage is TRBV5-1 and J usage is TRBJ2-7; 7 nucleotides match TRBD1. The CDR3 consists of 14 residues. The V segment lost 4 bases and the J segment 0 bases; nucleotides outside the gene matches: 4. Germline V gene data show CDR1 as SGHRS and CDR2 as YFSETQ. The CDR3 sequence is CASSGGQPSYEQYF. DNA of the CDR3: TGCGCCAGCAGCGGGGGACAGCCCTCCTACGAGCAGTACTTC.

This clone was seen a single time. This chain links TRBV28 with TRBJ2-3; 8 bases line up with TRBD1. V lost 5 bases, J lost 7 bases, and 8 bases stayed unmatched. This CDR3 is 14 amino acids long. CDR1 and CDR2 from the germline V gene are MDHEN and SYDVKM. The CDR3 DNA follows: TGTGCCAGCAGTAAGGACAGGGTACCCAATACGCAGTATTTT. Its translation is CASSKDRVPNTQYF.

This clone was observed once. The chain uses TRBV6-1 and TRBJ2-5; 10 positions match TRBD1. The CDR3 is made up of 15 amino acids. The ends lost 1 base at V and 6 bases at J; junction bases unmatched: 5. Looked up from germline, CDR1 is MNHNS and CDR2 is SASEGT. The CDR3 nucleotides are TGTGCCAGCAGTGAAGGGCCGGGACAGGGGAAGACCCAGTACTTC. Its protein is CASSEGPGQGKTQYF.

V gene TRBV5-5 combines with J gene TRBJ2-1; 9 bases map to TRBD1. Germline values: CDR1 SGHKS, CDR2 YYEKEE (reference sequence). This CDR3 is 13 amino acids long. With 3 bases clipped from V and 10 bases from J, the junction kept 5 bases outside the gene matches. CDR3 nucleotide sequence: TGTGCCAGCAGCTCACAGGGGGCAGGGGAGCAGTTCTTC. Protein: CASSSQGAGEQFF.

The chain employs TRBV7-9 and TRBJ1-2; D may be TRBD1 (5 bases). Trimming took off 4 bases at V and 3 bases at J, with 9 bases between the two ends. The CDR3 length is 13 residues. CDR1 and CDR2 (germline): SEHNR, FQNEAQ (reference sequence). The chain's CDR3 is CASSSDSYYGYTF. CDR3 coding DNA: TGTGCCAGCAGCTCCGACAGCTACTATGGCTACACCTTC.

This chain's CDR3 is CASSSMTALSPLHF. The CDR3 bases are TGTGCCAGCAGTTCGATGACAGCTCTGTCACCCCTCCACTTT. This rearrangement joins TRBV2 to TRBJ1-6; tentative D call: TRBD1 (5 bases). V was cut by 5 bases and J by 10 bases, with 15 bases left in between. Germline V lookup: CDR1 SNHLY, CDR2 FYNNEI. This CDR3 has 14 amino acids.

The chain employs TRBV3-1 (or the pseudogene TRBV3-2) and TRBJ1-1; D call uncertain. CDR1 is LGHDT and CDR2 is YNNKEL in the germline V gene (reference sequence). V was trimmed by 4 bases and J by 7 bases, leaving 10 bases between them. The CDR3 totals 12 residues. DNA of the CDR3: TGTGCCAGCAGCCTCGAGGGTAGTGAAGCTTTCTTT. This sequence encodes CASSLEGSEAFF.